This record concerns one TCR beta chain sequence. It was RNA transcripts that yielded the amplified TCR beta CDR3 regions. Researchers ran a first-round RT-PCR on the TCR CDR3 using the HTBI primer set. TCRdb used MiXCR to reprocess the multiplex PCR reads, holding one entry per CDR3 protein. This table holds roughly 350,000 distinct CDR3 sequences, around 13% found once. The data originate from a study of T cells in Graves' hyperthyroidism and ophthalmopathy. V lost 1 base and J 14 bases, leaving 9 bases between the germline ends. The CDR3 consists of 11 residues. Germline V lookup: CDR1 SEHNR, CDR2 FQNEAQ (reference sequence).

The TCR sequence derives from a woman aged 30 to 39 with Graves' ophthalmopathy. Material: blood. V and J are TRBV7-9 and TRBJ2-1; D uncertain. The CDR3 protein is CASSLGRLKFF. CDR3 nucleotide sequence: TGTGCCAGCAGCTTAGGGCGGCTGAAGTTCTTC.